Listed here is a single TCR beta chain. What it recognizes is unknown. The second PCR ran about 7 to 12 cycles with a sample-barcoded 5' primer and J-beta primers. TCRdb redid the calling of the 5' RACE reads with MiXCR, one entry per CDR3 protein. In the table there are 1.4 million or so distinct CDR3 sequences, approximately 43% of which are singletons. The entry originates in a study of blood T cells in healthy people across ages. The wider study: About one barcoded beta molecule per two T cells was the capture yield of template switching. Study-wide results and limits: Unsorted PBMCs prevented conclusive naive versus antigen-experienced comparison. It was not known whether donors were CMV positive (a possible confounder of expanded clonotype changes).

Germline values: CDR1 LGHNA, CDR2 YSLEER. The CDR3 spans 14 residues. V lost 0 bases and J 3 bases, leaving 8 bases between the germline ends. RNA extraction gave at least 6 micrograms of total RNA per sample. Sequenced: blood. This TCR derives from a woman under 30 in good health. The chain recombines TRBV4-3 with TRBJ1-1; no clear D. The CDR3 reads CASSQDWTYTEAFF. CDR3 nucleotide sequence: TGCGCCAGCAGCCAAGACTGGACTTACACTGAAGCTTTCTTT.